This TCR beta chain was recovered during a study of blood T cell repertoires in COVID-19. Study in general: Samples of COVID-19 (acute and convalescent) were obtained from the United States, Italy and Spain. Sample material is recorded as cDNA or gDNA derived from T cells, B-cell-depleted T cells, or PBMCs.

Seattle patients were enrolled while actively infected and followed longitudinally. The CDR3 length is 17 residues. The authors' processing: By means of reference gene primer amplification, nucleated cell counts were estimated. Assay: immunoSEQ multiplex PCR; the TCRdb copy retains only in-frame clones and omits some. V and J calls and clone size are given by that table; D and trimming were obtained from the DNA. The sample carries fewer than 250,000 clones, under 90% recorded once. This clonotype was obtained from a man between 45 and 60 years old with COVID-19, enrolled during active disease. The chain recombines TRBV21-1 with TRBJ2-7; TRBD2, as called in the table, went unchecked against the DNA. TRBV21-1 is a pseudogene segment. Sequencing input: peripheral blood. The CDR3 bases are TGTGCCAGCAGCAAAGTTGGGGCTAGCGGGAGGACCTACGAGCAGTACTTC. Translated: CASSKVGASGRTYEQYF.